This TCR beta chain was captured in a study of T-cell reconstitution after alpha-beta-depleted transplantation in children. This clonotype was counted at least ten times. The TCRbeta library incorporated unique molecular identifiers. TCRdb processed the PCR reads anew with MiXCR; each CDR3 protein has one entry. Among about half a million distinct CDR3 sequences listed, 12% were seen once. Trimming removed 6 bases from V and 3 bases from J, with 11 bases in between. Germline V gene sequence: CDR1 SGHVS, CDR2 FQNEAQ. The CDR3 loop spans 13 amino acids. This TCR derives from a human donor who donated a stem cell graft to a child with combined immunodeficiency. This sample comprised PBMCs from the stem cell graft donor, obtained from the stem cell graft. The rearrangement uses TRBV7-8 and TRBJ2-5, with a tentative D call TRBD1 (5 bases). The CDR3 DNA is TGTGCCAGCAGAAGGGGTGGGGAAGAGACCCAGTACTTC. This encodes CASRRGGEETQYF.